This TCR beta chain was captured by sequencing in a study of blood T cell repertoires in COVID-19. Study background: The United States, Italy and Spain supplied acute and convalescent COVID-19 samples. The cDNA or gDNA used as material had been derived from T cells, B-cell-depleted T cells, or PBMCs.

In this sample, this clone turned up once. CDR3 length: 15 amino acids. Looked up from germline, CDR1 is MGHRA and CDR2 is YSYEKL. Deletions cut 0 bases from V and 2 bases from J, with 8 bases between. The method was immunoSEQ multiplex PCR; TCRdb's version includes in-frame clones alone and lacks a portion of them. The sample has 250,000 or so clones, 85% to 90% seen once; the top ten hold less than 8%. Sequences were obtained from peripheral blood. The chain uses TRBV4-1 and TRBJ1-5; D uncertain. The origin of this receptor is a man in his fifties or sixties with acute or convalescent COVID-19. The chain's CDR3 is CASSQESGGNQPQHF. The CDR3 region has the DNA TGCGCCAGCAGCCAAGAGTCCGGAGGCAATCAGCCCCAGCATTTT.